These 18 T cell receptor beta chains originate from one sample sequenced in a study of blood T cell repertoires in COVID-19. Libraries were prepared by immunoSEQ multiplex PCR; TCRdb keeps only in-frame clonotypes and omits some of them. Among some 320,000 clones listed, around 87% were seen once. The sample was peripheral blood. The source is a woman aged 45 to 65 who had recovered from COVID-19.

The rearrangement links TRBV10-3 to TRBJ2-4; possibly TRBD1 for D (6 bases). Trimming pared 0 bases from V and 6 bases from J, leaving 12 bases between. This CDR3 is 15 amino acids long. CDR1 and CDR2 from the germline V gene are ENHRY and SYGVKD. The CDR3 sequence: CAISESGVTGNIQYF. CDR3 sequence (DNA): TGTGCCATCAGTGAGTCCGGAGTGACAGGAAACATTCAGTACTTC.

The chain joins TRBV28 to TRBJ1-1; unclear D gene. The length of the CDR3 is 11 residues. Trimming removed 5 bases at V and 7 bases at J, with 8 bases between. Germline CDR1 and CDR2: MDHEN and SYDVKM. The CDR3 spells CASSPRIEAFF. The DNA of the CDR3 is TGTGCCAGCAGTCCCAGGATTGAAGCTTTCTTT.

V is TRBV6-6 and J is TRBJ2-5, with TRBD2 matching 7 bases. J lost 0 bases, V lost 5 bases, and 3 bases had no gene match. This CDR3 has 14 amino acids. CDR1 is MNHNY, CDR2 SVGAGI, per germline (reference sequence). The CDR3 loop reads CASSQLAYQETQYF. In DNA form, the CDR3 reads TGTGCCAGCAGTCAACTAGCGTACCAAGAGACCCAGTACTTC.

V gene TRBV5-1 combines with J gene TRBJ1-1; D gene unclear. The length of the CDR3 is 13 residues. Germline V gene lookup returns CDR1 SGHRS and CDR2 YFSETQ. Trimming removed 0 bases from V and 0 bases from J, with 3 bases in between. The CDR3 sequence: CASSLGVNTEAFF. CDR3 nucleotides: TGCGCCAGCAGCTTGGGAGTGAACACTGAAGCTTTCTTT.

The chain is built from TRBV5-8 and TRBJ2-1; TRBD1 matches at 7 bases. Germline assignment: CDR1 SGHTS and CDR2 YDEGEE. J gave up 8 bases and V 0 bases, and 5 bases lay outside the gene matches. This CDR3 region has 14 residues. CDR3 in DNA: TGTGCCAGCAGCTTGGGACAGGGCACCGATGAGCAGTTCTTC. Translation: CASSLGQGTDEQFF.

The CDR3 DNA reads as TGCAGCGTTGAAGGACACCCGACACTCCCCCCAGATACGCAGTATTTT. Translating it yields CSVEGHPTLPPDTQYF. J is TRBJ2-3 and V is TRBV29-1; no definite D call. Germline V gene data show CDR1 as SQVTM and CDR2 as ANQGSEA. The CDR3 covers 16 residues. Trimming shortened V by 1 base and J by 4 bases, and 18 bases separated the two germline ends.

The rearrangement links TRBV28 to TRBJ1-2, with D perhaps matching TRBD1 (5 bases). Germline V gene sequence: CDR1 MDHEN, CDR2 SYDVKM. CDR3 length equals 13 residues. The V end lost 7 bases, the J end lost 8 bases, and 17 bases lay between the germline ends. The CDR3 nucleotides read TGTGCCAGCACGTTACAGGCCGTAAGCGGCTACACCTTC. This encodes CASTLQAVSGYTF.

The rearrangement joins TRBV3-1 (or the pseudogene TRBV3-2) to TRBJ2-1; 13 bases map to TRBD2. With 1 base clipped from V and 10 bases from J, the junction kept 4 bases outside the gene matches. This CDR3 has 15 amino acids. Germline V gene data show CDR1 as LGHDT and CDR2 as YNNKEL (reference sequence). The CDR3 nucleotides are TGTGCCAGCAGCCAAGGGACTAGCGGGGGAAGGGAGCAGTTCTTC. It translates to CASSQGTSGGREQFF.

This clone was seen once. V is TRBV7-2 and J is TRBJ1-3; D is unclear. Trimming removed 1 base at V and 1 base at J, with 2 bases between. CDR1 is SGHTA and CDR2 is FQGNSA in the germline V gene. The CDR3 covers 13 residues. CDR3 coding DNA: TGTGCCAGCAGCTTAGTATCTGGAAACACCATATATTTT. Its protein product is CASSLVSGNTIYF.

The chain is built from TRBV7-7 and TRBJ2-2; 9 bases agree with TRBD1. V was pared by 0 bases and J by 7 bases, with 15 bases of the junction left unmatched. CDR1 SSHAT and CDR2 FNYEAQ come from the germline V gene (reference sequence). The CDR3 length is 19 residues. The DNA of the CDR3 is TGTGCCAGCAGCTTAGCAGTTCGCGGGACAGGGAATATTGGCGGGGAGCTGTTTTTT. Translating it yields CASSLAVRGTGNIGGELFF.

CDR3 sequence: CASNSRGDNEQFF. The CDR3 bases are TGTGCCAGCAACTCCAGGGGGGACAATGAGCAGTTCTTC. The chain is built from TRBV27 and TRBJ2-1; a weak D match, TRBD1 (7 bases). Germline lookup yields CDR1 MNHEY and CDR2 SMNVEV (reference sequence). The CDR3 loop spans 13 amino acids. Trimming left V 7 bases short and J 5 bases short, with 12 bases between.

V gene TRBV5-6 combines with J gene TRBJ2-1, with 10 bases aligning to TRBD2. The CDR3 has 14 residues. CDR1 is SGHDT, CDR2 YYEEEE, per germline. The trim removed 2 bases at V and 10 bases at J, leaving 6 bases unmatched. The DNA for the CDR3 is TGTGCCAGCAGCTTTCTAGCGGGAGTGGGAGAGCAGTTCTTC. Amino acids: CASSFLAGVGEQFF.

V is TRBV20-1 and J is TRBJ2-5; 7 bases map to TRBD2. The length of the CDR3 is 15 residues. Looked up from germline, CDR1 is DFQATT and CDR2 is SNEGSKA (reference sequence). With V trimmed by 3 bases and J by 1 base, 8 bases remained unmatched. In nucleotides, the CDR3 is TGCAGTGCTAGTTTCCAGCGGGGACTCCAAGAGACCCAGTACTTC. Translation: CSASFQRGLQETQYF.

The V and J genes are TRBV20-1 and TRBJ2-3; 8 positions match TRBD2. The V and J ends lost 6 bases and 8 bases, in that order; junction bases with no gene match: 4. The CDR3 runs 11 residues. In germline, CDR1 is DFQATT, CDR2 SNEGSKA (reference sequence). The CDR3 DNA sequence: TGCAGTGCAGTCAGCGGGGGTACGCAGTATTTT. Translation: CSAVSGGTQYF.

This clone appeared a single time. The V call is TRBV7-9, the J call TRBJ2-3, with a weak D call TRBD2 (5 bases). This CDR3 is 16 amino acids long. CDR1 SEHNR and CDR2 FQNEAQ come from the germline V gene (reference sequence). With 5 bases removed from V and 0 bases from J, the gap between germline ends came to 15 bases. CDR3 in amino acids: CASSPNLAESTDTQYF. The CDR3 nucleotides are TGTGCCAGCAGCCCTAATCTAGCTGAGAGCACAGATACGCAGTATTTT.

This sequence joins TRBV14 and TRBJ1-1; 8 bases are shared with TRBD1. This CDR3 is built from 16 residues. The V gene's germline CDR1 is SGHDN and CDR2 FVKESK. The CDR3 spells CAFKAGTGLMNTEAFF. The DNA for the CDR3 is TGTGCGTTTAAAGCCGGGACAGGCCTTATGAACACTGAAGCTTTCTTT.

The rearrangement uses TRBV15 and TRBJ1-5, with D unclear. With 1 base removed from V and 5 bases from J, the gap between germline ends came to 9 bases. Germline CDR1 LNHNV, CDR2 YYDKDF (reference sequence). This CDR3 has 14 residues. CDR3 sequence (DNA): TGTGCCACCAGCAGAGGGACGAGGGATCAGCCCCAGCATTTT. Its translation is CATSRGTRDQPQHF.

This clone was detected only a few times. This CDR3 is CASSFSGRGGDTQYF. CDR3 nucleotide sequence: TGTGCCAGCAGCTTCTCGGGTCGGGGAGGGGATACGCAGTATTTT. The V call is TRBV7-8, the J call TRBJ2-3; 7 nucleotides line up with TRBD2. Per the germline V gene, CDR1 is SGHVS and CDR2 is FQNEAQ. This CDR3 spans 15 amino acids. With 3 bases clipped from V and 6 bases from J, the junction kept 9 bases outside the gene matches. The variable domain in full, completed from reference TRBV7-8 and TRBJ2-3, reads GAGVSQSPRYKVAKRGQDVALRCDPISGHVSLFWYQQALGQGPEFLTYFQNEAQLDKSGLPSDRFFAERPEGSVSTLKIQRTQQEDSAVYLCASSFSGRGGDTQYFGPGTRLTVL.